Following are 9 T cell receptor beta chains from one sample sequenced in a study of blood T cell repertoires in COVID-19. Generated by immunoSEQ multiplex PCR, the TCRdb table keeps only in-frame clones and is missing some. This sample has over 200,000 clones; 80% to 90% occur once, and the top ten carry 3% to 4%. Sequenced: PBMCs or T cells enriched from blood (not recorded which). The receptors stem from a woman aged 25 to 45 who had been exposed to COVID-19.

The genes are TRBV12-5 and TRBJ1-3; D is unresolved. The CDR3 extends over 13 amino acids. Deletions cut 2 bases from V and 8 bases from J, with 10 bases between. CDR1 and CDR2 (germline): LGHNT, FRNRAP. The CDR3, as DNA: TGTGCTAGTGGTTTGCCGGCGGAGGACACCATATATTTT. Amino acid sequence: CASGLPAEDTIYF. Using reference TRBV12-5 and TRBJ1-3 for the parts outside the CDR3, the full variable domain is DARVTQTPRHKVTEMGQEVTMRCQPILGHNTVFWYRQTMMQGLELLAYFRNRAPLDDSGMPKDRFSAEMPDATLATLKIQPSEPRDSAVYFCASGLPAEDTIYFGEGSWLTVV.

This chain joins TRBV7-6 and TRBJ2-1; a weak D match, TRBD2 (6 bases). V lost 2 bases and J lost 2, with 10 bases in between. Germline-derived CDR1 and CDR2 are SGHVS and FNYEAQ. The CDR3 is 15 amino acids. CDR3 nucleotide sequence: TGTGCCAGCAGCTTAAGCGCGGGACCCTACAATGAGCAGTTCTTC. This translates into CASSLSAGPYNEQFF.

This chain uses TRBV6-5 with TRBJ1-2; TRBD1 aligns across 8 bases. Trimming removed 4 bases from V and 1 base from J; junction bases left unmatched: 2. This CDR3 has 14 amino acids. CDR1 MNHEY and CDR2 SVGAGI come from the germline V gene. CDR3 DNA: TGTGCCAGCAGTTGGGACAGGATTAACTATGGCTACACCTTC. This sequence encodes CASSWDRINYGYTF.

The chain carries TRBV5-4 and TRBJ1-4, with 7 bases lining up with TRBD1. The CDR3 contains 13 residues. Germline V lookup: CDR1 SGHNT, CDR2 YYREEE (reference sequence). Trimming at V came to 3 bases and at J to 5 bases, leaving 1 base not matched to a gene. CDR3 in DNA: TGTGCCAGCAGCTCGGGACAGAATGAAAAACTGTTTTTT. It specifies CASSSGQNEKLFF.

The chain employs TRBV13 and TRBJ2-7; maybe TRBD2 (6 bases). The CDR3 has 14 residues. Germline V gene data show CDR1 as PRHDT and CDR2 as FYEKMQ (reference sequence). V shed 5 bases and J shed 7 bases, with 18 bases lying between them. CDR3 loop: CASSPRLGGNEQYF. The DNA of the CDR3 is TGTGCCAGCAGCCCCCGACTAGGAGGGAATGAGCAGTACTTC.

The V and J genes are TRBV10-3 and TRBJ1-2; D perhaps matches TRBD1 (6 bases). Germline V gives CDR1 ENHRY, CDR2 SYGVKD. The CDR3 sequence is 15 residues long. V dropped 1 base and J dropped 8 bases, with 17 bases sitting between them. CDR3 in amino acids: CAISELDSSLEGYTF. The CDR3 DNA reads as TGTGCCATCAGTGAGTTGGACAGCTCCTTGGAGGGCTACACCTTC.

The chain is built from TRBV4-1 and TRBJ2-1; 7 bases match TRBD2. The V segment lost 0 bases and the J segment 0 bases; nucleotides outside the gene matches: 5. CDR1 is MGHRA, CDR2 YSYEKL, per germline. This CDR3 has 17 amino acids. The CDR3 nucleotides read TGCGCCAGCAGCCAAGATCTCGCTAGCGGCTCCTACAATGAGCAGTTCTTC. Protein product: CASSQDLASGSYNEQFF.

This chain uses TRBV28 with TRBJ1-2, with 8 bases identical to TRBD1. This CDR3 is built from 17 residues. In germline, CDR1 is MDHEN, CDR2 SYDVKM. V trimming: 6 bases; J trimming: 4 bases; junction bases outside the gene matches: 16. CDR3 protein: CASRPGGWTGLSYGYTF. The CDR3 DNA reads TGTGCCAGCAGACCCGGGGGCTGGACAGGGCTCTCCTATGGCTACACCTTC.

CDR3 region: CASSFRGKNSPLHF. The CDR3 DNA follows: TGTGCCAGCAGTTTTAGGGGCAAGAATTCACCCCTCCACTTT. The rearrangement joins TRBV27 to TRBJ1-6; a weak D match, TRBD1 (5 bases). The CDR3 has 14 amino acids. CDR1 MNHEY and CDR2 SMNVEV come from the germline V gene (reference sequence). V was shortened by 3 bases and J by 7 bases, with 10 bases between the two germline ends.